This T cell receptor (beta chain) was recorded in a study of blood T cell repertoires in COVID-19. Whole-study context: Acute and convalescent COVID-19 specimens originated in the United States, Italy and Spain. PBMCs, B-cell-depleted T cells, or T cells were the source of the cDNA or gDNA that made up the material.

This clone has a handful of counts. In the authors' workflow: Scientists estimated how many nucleated cells there were by amplifying reference gene primers. Here immunoSEQ multiplex PCR was the method, and the copy in TCRdb shows in-frame clones only, minus some. Clone size and the V and J calls come from that table; the DNA yielded D and trimming. The sample consists of approximately 68,000 clones, more than 70% of them appearing once. V was pared by 0 bases and J by 4 bases, with 12 bases between. This CDR3 has 15 amino acids. CDR1 and CDR2 (germline): SGHVS, FQNEAQ. This chain links TRBV7-8 with TRBJ1-1; TRBD1 might be the D (6 bases). This sequence originates from a man in his sixties or seventies with active or convalescent COVID-19. Source material: peripheral blood. The CDR3 nucleotides read TGTGCCAGCAGCTTAGCTCGAGCAGGGGTCACTGAAGCTTTCTTT. Its protein is CASSLARAGVTEAFF.